This TCR beta chain was captured by sequencing in a study of blood T cell repertoires in COVID-19. Whole-study context: Whether acute or convalescent, the COVID-19 samples came from the United States, Italy and Spain. PBMCs, B-cell-depleted T cells, or T cells provided the cDNA or gDNA that made up the material.

Under the authors' procedure: The assay estimated nucleated cells by amplifying reference gene primers. Repertoires were generated with immunoSEQ multiplex PCR, while TCRdb's copy carries only in-frame clones and drops some. Clone size and the V and J calls come from that table; the DNA yielded D and trimming. The sample shows around 270,000 clones, 75% to 90% of them seen only once. Germline V gene sequence: CDR1 SQVTM, CDR2 ANQGSEA. The CDR3 is 14 residues long. The germline V and J ends were trimmed by 3 bases and 3 bases, with 15 bases remaining between them. This sequence originates from a man in his forties with acute or convalescent COVID-19. This chain links TRBV29-1 with TRBJ2-7; D possibly corresponds to TRBD2 (6 bases). Input material: peripheral blood. The CDR3 sequence: CSVEEGYGSYEQYF. DNA for the CDR3: TGCAGCGTTGAGGAGGGGTACGGGAGCTACGAGCAGTACTTC.